One T cell receptor beta chain is described in this entry. Its antigen is not identified. Measured with immunoSEQ multiplex PCR; TCRdb has only the in-frame clones, and not every one. The sample contains about 4,800 clones, approximately 68% of which appear only once. CDR1 is SNHLY, CDR2 FYNNEI, per germline. J lost 1 base, V lost 6 bases, and 4 bases had no gene match. The CDR3 covers 15 residues. Treatment was busulfan-fludarabine conditioning, a marrow graft, and cyclophosphamide on days +3 and +4. This entry comes from a study of T cells after posttransplantation cyclophosphamide. Study results and limitations: Blood and skin or GI T cell repertoires showed limited TRB overlap. Later blood repertoires were often dominated by clones from the donor CD8+ memory compartment. Recipient CMV seropositivity and CMV reactivation strongly tracked TRB clonality.

This clonotype was obtained from a male patient between 55 and 70 years old who received an allogeneic stem cell transplant from an unrelated donor, was CMV-positive, and had acute GVHD only. Some T cells may have come from the graft donor. The input for sequencing was PBMCs, taken 362 days after allogeneic stem cell transplant with posttransplant cyclophosphamide. The chain recombines TRBV2 with TRBJ2-1; TRBD1 matches at 9 bases. As DNA, the CDR3 is TGTGCCAGCAGCTCCGGGACAGGGTCCTACAATGAGCAGTTCTTC. This sequence encodes CASSSGTGSYNEQFF.